This TCR beta chain was captured in a study of shared clonotypes between healthy human individuals. For sorted subsets, approximately 180 ng DNA per replicate equaled 33,000 or so T cell genomes. Sequencing was performed with immunoSEQ multiplex PCR; in TCRdb, only in-frame clones are kept and a portion is missing. The table lists around 1,000,000 clones, 70% to 85% of them singletons. Study observations and caveats: Only a few donors were included, so the genetic and exposure-history diversity represented was limited. Around 4.7% was the fraction of naive CD4 clonotypes found shared across several donors.

Memory CD4+ cells were the fraction left after CD45RA+ naive selection. Trimming cost V 6 bases and J 0 bases; bases outside gene matches: 4. This CDR3 spans 14 amino acids. CDR1 is SNHLY, CDR2 FYNNEI, per germline. Comments on this clone: The target antigen is unknown. The same CDR3 is also encoded by other DNA sequences in this sample.

The clonotype was recovered from a man between 18 and 29 years old in good health. Some clones in this sample may be carry-over from other donors' samples. The sample comprised memory CD4+ T cells from PBMCs. This sample's subset: CD45RA-negative fraction. The chain combines TRBV2 with TRBJ2-7; 8 bases align to TRBD1. CDR3 in amino acids: CASSGQGGSYEQYF. CDR3 in DNA: TGTGCCAGCAGCGGACAGGGAGGCTCCTACGAGCAGTACTTC.